What follows is one T cell receptor beta chain and its context. The junction does not match germline at one end; this may be a read error. This specimen comes from a study of blood T cells in healthy people across ages. The CDR3 spans 12 residues. Germline values: CDR1 MNHEY, CDR2 SVGEGT. Next came a second PCR, run for about 6 to 12 cycles, which used a sample-barcoded 5' primer along with a J-beta primer mix. TCRdb used MiXCR to reprocess the 5' RACE reads, holding one entry per CDR3 protein. The sample lists about 730,000 distinct CDR3 sequences, roughly 41% seen once, with under 25% in the top ten.

The material sequenced was blood. V usage is TRBV6-2 or TRBV6-3 and J usage is TRBJ1-1; 9 nucleotides line up with TRBD1. This clonotype was sampled from a woman aged 55-69 years in good health. The CDR3 coding sequence is TGTGCCGGCAGACAGGGGGGCACTGAAGCTTTCTTT. Translation gives CAGRQGGTEAFF.